The sequence of this TCR beta chain was determined in a study of cytomegalovirus exposure and HLA in healthy donors. On this clone itself: Its antigen is still unknown.

Study results and caveats: Serostatus for CMV was the only available immune exposure information. Among the most significant clusters, several appeared linked to common viral pathogens in a later analysis.

The CDR3 sequence is 15 residues long. Germline assignment: CDR1 MDHEN and CDR2 SYDVKM. V was cut by 1 base and J by 4 bases, with 11 bases left in between. Primers included in the PCR were 60 Vbeta and 13 Jbeta primers. This table comes from immunoSEQ multiplex PCR, and its TCRdb copy is limited to in-frame clones, with some not included. There are over 100,000 clones in the sample, with 6.8% held by the top ten. V and J are TRBV28 and TRBJ1-5, with D unclear. Material for sequencing was PBMCs. This clonotype was sampled from a man aged 35-49 years in good health and CMV-seropositive. The CDR3 region has the DNA TGTGCCAGCAGTTTATCATCCGGGAGGAATCAGCCCCAGCATTTT. Amino acids: CASSLSSGRNQPQHF. Complete variable domain (other parts from reference TRBV28 and TRBJ1-5): DVKVTQSSRYLVKRTGEKVFLECVQDMDHENMFWYRQDPGLGLRLIYFSYDVKMKEKGDIPEGYSVSREKKERFSLILESASTNQTSMYLCASSLSSGRNQPQHFGDGTRLSIL.